What follows are 15 T cell receptor beta chains derived from one specimen sequenced in a study of blood T cell repertoires in COVID-19. The method was immunoSEQ multiplex PCR; TCRdb's version includes in-frame clones alone and lacks a portion of them. The repertoire consists of about 73,000 clones, with around 83% occurring once and the leading ten covering 5.3%. Sequenced: peripheral blood. These TCRs come from a man aged 50 or older with active COVID-19.

This clone was recorded once. The CDR3 nucleotides read TGTGCCAGCAGTCCCCTGGCGGGGGCGCCCCAGTACTTC. Its translation is CASSPLAGAPQYF. The chain couples TRBV6-5 to TRBJ2-5, with a tentative D call TRBD2 (7 bases). In germline, CDR1 is MNHEY, CDR2 SVGAGI. V dropped 5 bases and J dropped 9 bases, with 16 bases sitting between them. This CDR3 spans 13 amino acids.

This chain uses TRBV9 with TRBJ1-5; D is unresolved. The germline CDR1 and CDR2 sequences are SGDLS and YYNGEE. This CDR3 region has 13 residues. V was clipped by 0 bases and J by 8 bases, with 9 bases between them. The CDR3 nucleotides read TGTGCCAGCAGCGTAGCTCCGGGGAAGCCCCAGCATTTT. Protein sequence: CASSVAPGKPQHF.

The genes are TRBV24-1 and TRBJ2-2, with a possible D match to TRBD2 (5 bases). Germline values: CDR1 KGHDR, CDR2 SFDVKD. This CDR3 has 16 amino acids. Trimming pared 5 bases from V and 0 bases from J, leaving 12 bases between. DNA of the CDR3: TGTGCCACCAGTGCGATGGGTAGCGCGAACACCGGGGAGCTGTTTTTT. It is translated as CATSAMGSANTGELFF.

The rearrangement links TRBV7-9 to TRBJ2-7, with D possibly matching TRBD2 (5 bases). CDR3 length equals 15 residues. V lost 6 bases and J 0 bases, leaving 15 bases between the germline ends. Germline-derived CDR1 and CDR2 are SEHNR and FQNEAQ (reference sequence). The CDR3 sequence is CASRSPGRGSYEQYF. In DNA form, the CDR3 reads TGTGCCAGCAGGTCACCCGGACGGGGCTCCTACGAGCAGTACTTC. The full variable domain, its missing parts supplied by reference TRBV7-9 and TRBJ2-7, is DTGVSQNPRHKITKRGQNVTFRCDPISEHNRLYWYRQTLGQGPEFLTYFQNEAQLEKSRLLSDRFSAERPKGSFSTLEIQRTEQGDSAMYLCASRSPGRGSYEQYFGPGTRLTVT.

The chain employs TRBV7-3 and TRBJ2-4, with 14 nucleotides matching TRBD2. The V segment lost 0 bases and the J segment 9 bases; nucleotides outside the gene matches: 7. CDR1 is SGHTA, CDR2 FQGTGA, per germline. The length of the CDR3 is 17 residues. The CDR3: CASSLTGTSGSGGIQYF. As DNA, the CDR3 is TGTGCCAGCAGCTTAACCGGGACTAGCGGGAGTGGGGGCATTCAGTACTTC.

The chain is built from TRBV28 and TRBJ2-7, with TRBD2 identical over 7 bases. The CDR3 is made up of 17 amino acids. With V trimmed by 7 bases and J by 4 bases, 19 bases remained unmatched. Germline V gene sequence: CDR1 MDHEN, CDR2 SYDVKM. The CDR3 is CASNLIMGGGLRYEQYF. The CDR3 coding sequence is TGTGCCAGCAATCTTATCATGGGCGGGGGTTTACGATACGAGCAGTACTTC. Together with reference TRBV28 and TRBJ2-7, the CDR3 gives the full variable domain: DVKVTQSSRYLVKRTGEKVFLECVQDMDHENMFWYRQDPGLGLRLIYFSYDVKMKEKGDIPEGYSVSREKKERFSLILESASTNQTSMYLCASNLIMGGGLRYEQYFGPGTRLTVT.

J is TRBJ1-2 and V is TRBV7-2, with D unresolved. V lost 4 bases to trimming and J lost 0 bases, with 9 bases between them. This CDR3 is 14 amino acids long. CDR1 and CDR2 from the germline V gene are SGHTA and FQGNSA. CDR3 in DNA: TGTGCCAGCAGCTCTACAAGCGCTAACTATGGCTACACCTTC. Translation: CASSSTSANYGYTF.

This sequence joins TRBV7-9 and TRBJ2-3; 9 bases align to TRBD2. The CDR3 totals 15 residues. The V segment lost 5 bases and the J segment 1 base; nucleotides outside the gene matches: 4. From germline, CDR1 is SEHNR and CDR2 FQNEAQ (reference sequence). CDR3 amino acids: CASSISGSGTDTQYF. The CDR3 DNA reads as TGTGCCAGCAGCATTAGCGGGAGCGGCACAGATACGCAGTATTTT.

The rearrangement joins TRBV2 to TRBJ2-5, with 7 bases that match TRBD2. CDR3 length: 16 amino acids. Per the germline V gene, CDR1 is SNHLY and CDR2 is FYNNEI. V was clipped by 3 bases and J by 5 bases; unmatched bases: 12. CDR3 protein: CASSEGGEGVEETQYF. CDR3 nucleotides: TGTGCCAGCAGTGAGGGGGGGGAGGGAGTTGAGGAGACCCAGTACTTC.

CDR3 region: CASSGTGYSYEQYF. The CDR3 nucleotides read TGTGCCAGCAGCGGGACAGGGTACTCCTACGAGCAGTACTTC. The chain employs TRBV7-9 and TRBJ2-7; 9 nucleotides align to TRBD1. This CDR3 is 14 amino acids long. CDR1 and CDR2 from the germline V gene are SEHNR and FQNEAQ (reference sequence). V lost 5 bases, J lost 0 bases, and 2 bases stayed unmatched.

The chain links TRBV2 to TRBJ2-2; no clear D gene. Germline loops: CDR1 SNHLY, CDR2 FYNNEI. The CDR3 loop spans 11 amino acids. Trimming took 6 bases from V and 7 from J, leaving 6 bases between them. CDR3 residues: CASRRSGELFF. The DNA of the CDR3 is TGTGCCAGCAGGAGGAGCGGGGAGCTGTTTTTT.

This clone was counted a single time. CDR3 sequence reads: CASGLDRIGDTQYF. The CDR3 nucleotides are TGTGCTAGTGGTTTGGACCGGATCGGGGATACGCAGTATTTT. The chain uses TRBV12-5 and TRBJ2-3; D gene ambiguous. V was pared by 1 base and J by 6 bases, with 11 bases between. Germline V lookup: CDR1 LGHNT, CDR2 FRNRAP. The length of the CDR3 is 14 residues.

This rearrangement joins TRBV7-2 to TRBJ1-1; 10 bases align to TRBD1. J was trimmed by 1 base and V by 4 bases; bases with no gene match: 6. The germline gives CDR1 SGHTA, CDR2 FQGNSA. The CDR3 runs 16 residues. CDR3 coding DNA: TGTGCCAGCAGCTACGGACAGGGGGGCGGGAACACTGAAGCTTTCTTT. This sequence encodes CASSYGQGGGNTEAFF.

The chain has TRBV2 and TRBJ2-7; the match to TRBD2 covers 13 bases. CDR1 and CDR2 from the germline V gene are SNHLY and FYNNEI. This CDR3 contains 16 residues. After removal of 6 bases from V and 1 base from J, the junction contained 6 bases not matched to a gene. In DNA, the CDR3 is TGTGCCAGCAGACTAGCGGGGGGGTTAAAATCCTACGAGCAGTACTTC. Translating gives CASRLAGGLKSYEQYF.

This clone was picked up a small number of times. The chain has TRBV5-6 and TRBJ2-7; TRBD2 matches at 9 bases. The length of the CDR3 is 14 residues. J lost 3 bases, V lost 3 bases, and 4 bases had no gene match. CDR1 is SGHDT and CDR2 is YYEEEE in the germline V gene. The CDR3 DNA sequence: TGTGCCAGCAGCTCTCTAGCGGGAATCTACGAGCAGTACTTC. This encodes CASSSLAGIYEQYF.